These 16 T cell receptor beta chains originate from one sample sequenced in a study of graft-versus-host responses after intestinal transplantation. No antigens are known for them. The assay was immunoSEQ multiplex PCR, and TCRdb's table has in-frame clones only and misses some. The sample records about 93,000 clones, approximately 95% being singletons. The input for sequencing was unstimulated CD8+ T cells sorted from spleen or lymph node cells, taken before intestinal transplant. The receptors come from a human donor who received an intestinal transplant.

The table lists this clone with a few counts. V is TRBV7-6 and J is TRBJ2-7; weak D call: TRBD2 (6 bases). Trimming shortened V by 1 base and J by 0 bases, and 10 bases separated the two germline ends. This CDR3 has 15 amino acids. Germline loops: CDR1 SGHVS, CDR2 FNYEAQ. CDR3 loop: CASSLGAGPSYEQYF. CDR3 in DNA: TGTGCCAGCAGCTTAGGAGCGGGCCCCTCCTACGAGCAGTACTTC.

Turning to this clone: Other DNA sequences in this sample translate to the same CDR3. The rearrangement uses TRBV7-9 and TRBJ2-1; D not certain. Germline CDR1 and CDR2: SEHNR and FQNEAQ (reference sequence). The CDR3 consists of 10 residues. With 9 bases removed from V and 8 bases from J, the gap between germline ends came to 8 bases. The CDR3 sequence is CASSDYEQFF. For the CDR3, the DNA is TGTGCCAGTAGTGACTATGAGCAGTTCTTC.

The genes are TRBV21-1 and TRBJ2-5; the table's D call TRBD1 went unverified against the DNA. TRBV21-1 is a known pseudogene. CDR3 length: 17 residues. For the CDR3, the DNA is TGTGCCAGCAGCACCGGAGAGAGACAGGGGAAGGGAGAGACCCAGTACTTC. Its protein is CASSTGERQGKGETQYF.

V usage is TRBV9 and J usage is TRBJ1-4; TRBD1 matches 7 bases. V lost 3 bases, J lost 7 bases, and 3 bases stayed unmatched. This CDR3 is 13 amino acids long. Germline V gene lookup returns CDR1 SGDLS and CDR2 YYNGEE. CDR3 coding DNA: TGTGCCAGCAGCGCCGGGACAGCTGAAAAACTGTTTTTT. Translated, it gives CASSAGTAEKLFF.

CDR3 DNA sequence: TGTGCCACCAGCAGAGATCCTCTCACAGGGGTGTATGGCTACACCTTC. Protein product: CATSRDPLTGVYGYTF. The rearrangement links TRBV15 to TRBJ1-2; 7 bases fit TRBD1. CDR1 and CDR2 from the germline V gene are LNHNV and YYDKDF (reference sequence). Trimming took 0 bases from V and 5 from J; bases not matched to a gene: 9. The CDR3 is 16 residues long.

This sequence joins TRBV4-2 and TRBJ2-7; 9 bases map to TRBD2. The CDR3 length is 20 residues. Looked up from germline, CDR1 is LGHNA and CDR2 is YNFKEQ. V shed 3 bases, J shed 2 bases, and the junction held 20 bases outside the gene matches. CDR3 DNA: TGTGCCAGCAGCCAGAGCGGGGGGAGCCTGGCGGGGAGAAGCCCCTACGAGCAGTACTTC. Protein product: CASSQSGGSLAGRSPYEQYF.

The chain joins TRBV11-2 to TRBJ2-4; perhaps TRBD1 as D (6 bases). The V gene's germline CDR1 is SGHAT and CDR2 FQNNGV. CDR3 length: 14 residues. The V and J ends lost 4 bases and 2 bases respectively, with 9 bases between them. As DNA, the CDR3 is TGTGCCAGCAGCTGGACAGATACCAAAAACATTCAGTACTTC. Its protein is CASSWTDTKNIQYF. The variable domain in full, completed from reference TRBV11-2 and TRBJ2-4, reads EAGVAQSPRYKIIEKRQSVAFWCNPISGHATLYWYQQILGQGPKLLIQFQNNGVVDDSQLPKDRFSAERLKGVDSTLKIQPAKLEDSAVYLCASSWTDTKNIQYFGAGTRLSVL.

V usage is TRBV28 and J usage is TRBJ1-2, with TRBD1 identical over 10 bases. CDR1 is MDHEN and CDR2 is SYDVKM in the germline V gene. Germline trimming cut 5 bases from V and 12 bases from J; bases unmatched to any gene: 12. The CDR3 covers 14 residues. CDR3 nucleotides: TGTGCCAGCAGTCCCCCTGGGGGGACAGGGGTTGACACCTTC. This gives the protein CASSPPGGTGVDTF.

As to this clone: The same CDR3 also results from other DNA sequences found in this sample. DNA for the CDR3: TGTGCCAGCAGCCTAAACAGGGGAGATCAGCCCCAGCATTTT. This translates into CASSLNRGDQPQHF. The chain carries TRBV27 and TRBJ1-5; 7 nucleotides agree with TRBD1. Germline assignment: CDR1 MNHEY and CDR2 SMNVEV (reference sequence). V lost 6 bases to trimming and J lost 5 bases; unmatched junction nucleotides: 7. The CDR3 has 14 residues.

Comment on this clone: The junction does not match germline at one end; this may be a read error. This chain links TRBV7-9 with TRBJ1-4; 9 nucleotides line up with TRBD1. Germline V gene lookup returns CDR1 SEHNR and CDR2 FQNEAQ (reference sequence). The CDR3 length is 15 residues. Written as DNA, the CDR3 is TGTGTCAGCAGCGAAGCCGGGACAGGGAATGAAAAACTGTTTTTT. Translated, it gives CVSSEAGTGNEKLFF.

This rearrangement joins TRBV7-8 to TRBJ2-1; 10 nucleotides agree with TRBD2. Trimming cost V 5 bases and J 8 bases; bases outside gene matches: 12. This CDR3 spans 16 amino acids. Germline V gives CDR1 SGHVS, CDR2 FQNEAQ. This CDR3 is CASSPRPGLASDEQFF. CDR3 nucleotides: TGTGCCAGCAGCCCGAGACCGGGACTAGCGTCCGATGAGCAGTTCTTC.

This chain connects TRBV30 to TRBJ1-6; perhaps TRBD1 as D (6 bases). The germline V and J ends were trimmed by 3 bases and 9 bases, with 12 bases remaining between them. CDR1 and CDR2 from the germline V gene are GTSNPN and SVGIG (reference sequence). The length of the CDR3 is 13 residues. The CDR3 coding sequence is TGTGCCTGGAGACAGGGACAATTTTCACCCCTCCACTTT. Encoded protein: CAWRQGQFSPLHF.

This rearrangement joins TRBV5-4 to TRBJ2-7, with D possibly being TRBD1 (6 bases). The V and J ends lost 2 bases and 4 bases respectively, with 10 bases between them. The CDR3 loop spans 13 amino acids. From germline, CDR1 is SGHNT and CDR2 YYREEE (reference sequence). The CDR3 reads CASSFRTEYEQYF. In DNA, the CDR3 is TGTGCCAGCAGCTTCCGGACAGAATACGAGCAGTACTTC.

The chain is built from TRBV4-2 and TRBJ2-1; TRBD2 aligns across 12 bases. The CDR3 length is 15 residues. The germline V gene has CDR1 LGHNA and CDR2 YNFKEQ. The junction had 4 bases not matched to a gene; V was cut back by 3 bases and J by 7 bases. CDR3 region: CASSQTSGGSNEQFF. The CDR3 DNA sequence: TGTGCCAGCAGCCAGACTAGCGGGGGATCTAATGAGCAGTTCTTC.

The V call is TRBV6-1, the J call TRBJ2-2; TRBD2 matches at 11 bases. Per germline, CDR1 MNHNS and CDR2 SASEGT. V lost 2 bases to trimming and J lost 0 bases; unmatched junction nucleotides: 5. This CDR3 has 18 amino acids. CDR3 loop: CASSELIAGGPNTGELFF. For the CDR3, the DNA is TGTGCCAGCAGTGAACTAATAGCGGGAGGGCCGAACACCGGGGAGCTGTTTTTT.

This chain connects TRBV2 to TRBJ2-7; 10 bases align to TRBD1. Germline loops: CDR1 SNHLY, CDR2 FYNNEI. The CDR3 consists of 13 residues. V trimming: 6 bases; J trimming: 5 bases; junction bases outside the gene matches: 4. CDR3 bases: TGTGCCAGCAGCGAGGGGACAGGGGACGAGCAGTACTTC. Translated, it gives CASSEGTGDEQYF.